Below are 14 T cell receptor beta chains sequenced from a single sample in a study of siplizumab effects on memory and regulatory T cells. No antigen has been identified for these receptors. Some clones are missing from TCRdb's copy, which holds only in-frame ones; the method was immunoSEQ multiplex PCR. The table includes 9,500 to 10,000 clones, more than 35% detected once. Mixed lymphocyte reaction cells were cocultured at 37°C for more than five days. Sequencing input: CFSE-low (dividing) CD4+ T cells sorted from an allogeneic mixed lymphocyte reaction. Receptor source: a human donor in good health; the cells came from an allogeneic mixed lymphocyte reaction.

This sequence joins TRBV7-2 and TRBJ1-1; TRBD1 is a possible D gene (5 bases). CDR1 is SGHTA, CDR2 FQGNSA, per germline. The CDR3 contains 15 residues. Trimming left V 1 base short and J 0 bases short, with 9 bases between. CDR3: CASSLVAGLNTEAFF. CDR3 DNA sequence: TGTGCCAGCAGCTTAGTAGCAGGGCTGAACACTGAAGCTTTCTTT. The whole variable domain, remainder taken from reference TRBV7-2 and TRBJ1-1, is GAGVSQSPSNKVTEKGKDVELRCDPISGHTALYWYRQSLGQGLEFLIYFQGNSAPDKSGLPSDRFSAERTGGSVSTLTIQRTQQEDSAVYLCASSLVAGLNTEAFFGQGTRLTVV.

The J gene is TRBJ1-4, the V gene TRBV5-1, with 7 nucleotides matching TRBD1. This CDR3 region has 14 residues. The V segment lost 5 bases and the J segment 4 bases; nucleotides outside the gene matches: 5. The V gene's germline CDR1 is SGHRS and CDR2 YFSETQ. CDR3 DNA sequence: TGCGCCAGCAGTCCGGGACAGATTAATGAAAAACTGTTTTTT. Translation: CASSPGQINEKLFF.

This clone has just a few counts. The chain is built from TRBV9 and TRBJ1-5; maybe TRBD1 (5 bases). CDR3 length equals 15 residues. The germline V and J ends were trimmed by 2 bases and 0 bases, with 9 bases remaining between them. Germline CDR1 SGDLS, CDR2 YYNGEE. This CDR3 is CASSVGGYSNQPQHF. The DNA of the CDR3 is TGTGCCAGCAGCGTTGGGGGATATAGCAATCAGCCCCAGCATTTT. The variable domain in full, with the rest retrieved from reference TRBV9 and TRBJ1-5, is DSGVTQTPKHLITATGQRVTLRCSPRSGDLSVYWYQQSLDQGLQFLIQYYNGEERAKGNILERFSAQQFPDLHSELNLSSLELGDSALYFCASSVGGYSNQPQHFGDGTRLSIL.

This clone was counted a single time. The genes are TRBV2 and TRBJ1-5; TRBD1 might be the D (6 bases). Germline CDR1 SNHLY, CDR2 FYNNEI. This CDR3 contains 14 residues. V lost 6 bases and J lost 7, with 16 bases in between. CDR3 amino acids: CASSVDSLRQPQHF. The CDR3, as DNA: TGTGCCAGCAGCGTGGACAGTCTTCGACAGCCCCAGCATTTT.

The chain uses TRBV5-1 and TRBJ1-6, with a weak D call TRBD1 (5 bases). This CDR3 contains 15 residues. CDR1 SGHRS and CDR2 YFSETQ come from the germline V gene. V shed 1 base and J shed 7 bases, with 12 bases lying between them. This chain's CDR3 is CASSLRAGDNSPLHF. The DNA of the CDR3 is TGCGCCAGCAGCTTGCGGGCCGGGGACAATTCACCCCTCCACTTT.

The chain is built from TRBV6-5 and TRBJ2-7, with D uncertain. Germline CDR1 MNHEY, CDR2 SVGAGI. Trimming pared 4 bases from V and 0 bases from J, leaving 10 bases between. This CDR3 comprises 14 residues. Here the CDR3 reads CASSSSRSSYEQYF. The CDR3 nucleotides are TGTGCCAGCAGTTCCTCAAGGAGCTCCTACGAGCAGTACTTC.

This clone was counted a few times. This chain connects TRBV7-3 to TRBJ2-5; D is possibly TRBD1 or TRBD2 (5 bases each). Looked up from germline, CDR1 is SGHTA and CDR2 is FQGTGA. Trimming shortened V by 3 bases and J by 5 bases, and 19 bases separated the two germline ends. The CDR3 is made up of 16 amino acids. CDR3 in amino acids: CASSFGVNRGVETQYF. The CDR3 bases are TGTGCCAGCAGCTTTGGTGTCAATCGAGGGGTGGAGACCCAGTACTTC.

The rearrangement uses TRBV6-4 and TRBJ2-7; 9 bases align to TRBD2. With 6 bases clipped from V and 5 bases from J, the junction kept 5 bases outside the gene matches. Per the germline V gene, CDR1 is MRHNA and CDR2 is SNTAGT. This CDR3 is 13 amino acids long. The CDR3 reads CASRASGNHEQYF. The CDR3 DNA follows: TGTGCCAGCAGGGCTAGCGGGAACCACGAGCAGTACTTC.

This clone was seen a few times. This chain joins TRBV4-2 and TRBJ2-6, with D perhaps TRBD1 or TRBD2 (5 bases each). Germline CDR1 is LGHNA and CDR2 is YNFKEQ. The CDR3 is made up of 16 amino acids. The V end was cut by 0 bases, the J end by 2 bases, with 8 bases between. The CDR3 sequence is CASSQERGAGANVLTF. CDR3 sequence (DNA): TGTGCCAGCAGCCAAGAAAGAGGGGCTGGGGCCAACGTCCTGACTTTC.

This chain connects TRBV19 to TRBJ2-1; the D call may be TRBD1 or TRBD2 (6 bases each). CDR1 is LNHDA and CDR2 is SQIVND in the germline V gene (reference sequence). V was shortened by 7 bases and J by 4 bases, with 23 bases between the two germline ends. The CDR3 extends over 17 amino acids. The CDR3 protein is CASTKSSPGAEYNEQFF. The CDR3 nucleotides are TGTGCCAGTACCAAAAGTTCCCCGGGGGCGGAATACAATGAGCAGTTCTTC.

This clone has only a few counts. This chain joins TRBV6-5 and TRBJ1-2, with D perhaps matching TRBD1 (6 bases). There are 13 residues in the CDR3. CDR1 MNHEY and CDR2 SVGAGI come from the germline V gene. Between the trimmed V and J ends, which lost 5 bases and 6 bases, there was a span of 13 bases. CDR3 DNA sequence: TGTGCCAGCAGTAAGACAGGCTCGCATGGCTACACCTTC. As protein: CASSKTGSHGYTF.

This clone is medium-sized. The CDR3 DNA sequence: TGTGCCAGCAGCTTAGGGGGAGGACAGGGCTACACCGGGGAGCTGTTTTTT. This sequence encodes CASSLGGGQGYTGELFF. The chain carries TRBV7-6 and TRBJ2-2; 8 bases align to TRBD1. Germline lookup yields CDR1 SGHVS and CDR2 FNYEAQ. With 1 base clipped from V and 3 bases from J, the junction kept 7 bases outside the gene matches. The CDR3 runs 17 residues.

The chain has TRBV14 and TRBJ2-3; the D is unclear. The germline V gene encodes CDR1 SGHDN and CDR2 FVKESK. V was clipped by 1 base and J by 6 bases, with 5 bases between them. CDR3 length: 12 residues. CDR3 region: CASSQGTDTQYF. For the CDR3, the DNA is TGTGCCAGCAGCCAAGGAACCGATACGCAGTATTTT.

This clone is categorized as medium-sized. V gene TRBV12-5 combines with J gene TRBJ2-1, with TRBD2 identical over 10 bases. The CDR3 runs to 16 residues. The V gene's germline CDR1 is LGHNT and CDR2 FRNRAP. V lost 5 bases, J lost 6 bases, and 10 bases stayed unmatched. The CDR3 spells CASGGGPGLASNEQFF. The CDR3 nucleotides read TGTGCTAGTGGTGGGGGACCGGGACTAGCGAGCAATGAGCAGTTCTTC.